This is a list of T cell receptor beta chains from one sample in a study of T cell responses to AZD1222 COVID-19 vaccine. The table came from immunoSEQ multiplex PCR; TCRdb's copy has only in-frame clones and leaves some out. The sample shows around 88,000 clones, around 90% of them seen only once. Source: peripheral blood, taken on day 0 of MenACWY control vaccination. These receptors originate from an adult in good health. Both conserved end residues are part of each CDR3. The order of the fields is V gene, J gene, D gene, clone size, CDR3 protein, CDR3 DNA. A D gene is named only where the DNA matches it firmly. Part of the rows lack a size; the others show once, few, many or a class for expanded clones.

v_gene: TRBV18; j_gene: TRBJ1-2; d_gene: .; abundance: .; CDR3aa: CASSPGDPTIGYTF; CDR3nt: TGTGCCAGCTCACCAGGCGACCCCACGATAGGCTACACCTTC
v_gene: TRBV14; j_gene: TRBJ1-6; d_gene: .; abundance: .; CDR3aa: CASSQSRHSPLHF; CDR3nt: TGTGCCAGCAGCCAGAGTCGGCATTCACCCCTCCACTTT
v_gene: TRBV15; j_gene: TRBJ2-1; d_gene: .; abundance: .; CDR3aa: CATSGDIMTYNEQFF; CDR3nt: TGTGCCACCAGCGGAGACATCATGACCTACAATGAGCAGTTCTTC
v_gene: TRBV5-6; j_gene: TRBJ1-2; d_gene: .; abundance: .; CDR3aa: CASSLAISGQSHGYTF; CDR3nt: TGTGCCAGCAGCTTGGCCATCTCAGGACAGTCCCATGGCTACACCTTC
v_gene: TRBV6-5; j_gene: TRBJ1-5; d_gene: .; abundance: .; CDR3aa: CASSNRQVHQPQHF; CDR3nt: TGTGCCAGCAGTAACAGACAGGTACATCAGCCCCAGCATTTT
v_gene: TRBV28; j_gene: TRBJ1-3; d_gene: .; abundance: few; CDR3aa: CASLDFRGYSGNTIYF; CDR3nt: TGTGCCAGCCTGGACTTCCGGGGATACTCTGGAAACACCATATATTTT
v_gene: TRBV6-1; j_gene: TRBJ1-6; d_gene: TRBD1; abundance: .; CDR3aa: CASSELGQGNSPLHF; CDR3nt: TGTGCCAGCAGTGAATTGGGACAGGGCAATTCACCCCTCCACTTT
v_gene: TRBV5-5; j_gene: TRBJ2-5; d_gene: TRBD2; abundance: .; CDR3aa: CASSLPGPREGTQYF; CDR3nt: TGTGCCAGCAGCTTGCCGGGCCCGCGGGAGGGGACCCAGTACTTC
v_gene: TRBV6-5; j_gene: TRBJ1-1; d_gene: .; abundance: .; CDR3aa: CASSTGRRNTEAFF; CDR3nt: TGTGCCAGCAGTACCGGACGGAGGAACACTGAAGCTTTCTTT
v_gene: TRBV19; j_gene: TRBJ1-2; d_gene: TRBD1; abundance: .; CDR3aa: CASSTDRLHGYTF; CDR3nt: TGTGCCAGTAGTACGGACAGGCTCCATGGCTACACCTTC
v_gene: TRBV11-2; j_gene: TRBJ1-4; d_gene: .; abundance: .; CDR3aa: CASSSGYRGAPNEKLFF; CDR3nt: TGTGCCAGCAGCTCCGGGTATAGAGGGGCCCCTAATGAAAAACTGTTTTTT
v_gene: TRBV9; j_gene: TRBJ1-5; d_gene: .; abundance: .; CDR3aa: CASSVGPDNNQPQHF; CDR3nt: TGTGCCAGCAGCGTAGGCCCAGACAACAATCAGCCCCAGCATTTT
v_gene: TRBV6-5; j_gene: TRBJ1-1; d_gene: .; abundance: .; CDR3aa: CASSSPGQRTEAFF; CDR3nt: TGTGCCAGCAGTAGCCCAGGCCAGAGGACTGAAGCTTTCTTT
v_gene: TRBV28; j_gene: TRBJ1-5; d_gene: .; abundance: .; CDR3aa: CASRQRGGVTGNQPQHF; CDR3nt: TGTGCCAGCAGACAAAGGGGAGGGGTTACGGGCAATCAGCCCCAGCATTTT
v_gene: TRBV14; j_gene: TRBJ1-1; d_gene: .; abundance: .; CDR3aa: CASSHPGALNTEAFF; CDR3nt: TGTGCCAGCAGCCACCCAGGGGCGCTGAACACTGAAGCTTTCTTT
v_gene: TRBV7-8; j_gene: TRBJ1-6; d_gene: .; abundance: .; CDR3aa: CASSQRGTYNSPLHF; CDR3nt: TGTGCCAGCAGCCAACGGGGCACCTATAATTCACCCCTCCACTTT
v_gene: TRBV11-2; j_gene: TRBJ2-7; d_gene: .; abundance: .; CDR3aa: CASSLEYSLRGEQYF; CDR3nt: TGTGCCAGCAGCTTAGAATATTCACTTCGAGGCGAGCAGTACTTC
v_gene: TRBV5-1; j_gene: TRBJ2-7; d_gene: TRBD1; abundance: .; CDR3aa: CASGTGSSYEQYF; CDR3nt: TGCGCCAGCGGGACAGGGAGCTCCTACGAGCAGTACTTC
v_gene: TRBV2; j_gene: TRBJ2-2; d_gene: .; abundance: .; CDR3aa: CASSQRTVNTGELFF; CDR3nt: TGTGCCAGTAGTCAAAGGACAGTTAACACCGGGGAGCTGTTTTTT
v_gene: TRBV11-2; j_gene: TRBJ1-1; d_gene: TRBD1; abundance: .; CDR3aa: CASSGTGQAFPEAFF; CDR3nt: TGTGCCAGCAGCGGAACGGGACAGGCCTTCCCTGAAGCTTTCTTT
v_gene: TRBV24-1; j_gene: TRBJ1-5; d_gene: .; abundance: .; CDR3aa: CATSDGWGNDQPQHF; CDR3nt: TGTGCCACCAGTGATGGATGGGGAAACGATCAGCCCCAGCATTTT
v_gene: TRBV7-2; j_gene: TRBJ2-5; d_gene: .; abundance: .; CDR3aa: CASSLNPGAQTQYF; CDR3nt: TGTGCCAGCAGCTTAAACCCAGGGGCGCAGACCCAGTACTTC
v_gene: TRBV9; j_gene: TRBJ2-3; d_gene: .; abundance: .; CDR3aa: CASSVDRQLTDTQYF; CDR3nt: TGTGCCAGCAGCGTAGATAGACAGCTCACAGATACGCAGTATTTT
v_gene: TRBV11-2; j_gene: TRBJ2-1; d_gene: .; abundance: .; CDR3aa: CASSPLRGGPNEQFF; CDR3nt: TGTGCCAGCAGCCCCTTGAGGGGGGGCCCCAATGAGCAGTTCTTC
v_gene: TRBV7-9; j_gene: TRBJ2-1; d_gene: TRBD1; abundance: .; CDR3aa: CASSLGQGSYNEQFF; CDR3nt: TGTGCCAGCAGCTTAGGACAGGGTTCCTACAATGAGCAGTTCTTC
v_gene: TRBV30; j_gene: TRBJ2-5; d_gene: .; abundance: .; CDR3aa: CAWSGMGGSQETQYF; CDR3nt: TGTGCCTGGAGTGGGATGGGCGGCTCTCAAGAGACCCAGTACTTC
v_gene: TRBV6-4; j_gene: TRBJ2-2; d_gene: TRBD1; abundance: .; CDR3aa: CASSDRGRTGELFF; CDR3nt: TGTGCCAGCAGTGACAGGGGGCGCACCGGGGAGCTGTTTTTT
v_gene: TRBV6-1; j_gene: TRBJ1-5; d_gene: .; abundance: .; CDR3aa: CASSEALLSSNQPQHF; CDR3nt: TGTGCCAGCAGTGAAGCGTTATTATCTTCAAATCAGCCCCAGCATTTT